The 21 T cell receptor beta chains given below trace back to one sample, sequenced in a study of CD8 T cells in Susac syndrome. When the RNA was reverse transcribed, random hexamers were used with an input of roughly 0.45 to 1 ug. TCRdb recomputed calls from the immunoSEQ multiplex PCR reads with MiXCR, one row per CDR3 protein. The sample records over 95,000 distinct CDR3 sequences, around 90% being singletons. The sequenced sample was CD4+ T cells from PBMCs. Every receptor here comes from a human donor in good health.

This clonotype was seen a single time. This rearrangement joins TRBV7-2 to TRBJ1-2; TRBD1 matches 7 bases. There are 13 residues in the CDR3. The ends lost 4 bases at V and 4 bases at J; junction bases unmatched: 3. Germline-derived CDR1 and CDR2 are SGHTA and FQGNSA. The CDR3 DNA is TGTGCCAGCAGCTCAGACAGGGCCTATGGCTACACCTTC. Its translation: CASSSDRAYGYTF.

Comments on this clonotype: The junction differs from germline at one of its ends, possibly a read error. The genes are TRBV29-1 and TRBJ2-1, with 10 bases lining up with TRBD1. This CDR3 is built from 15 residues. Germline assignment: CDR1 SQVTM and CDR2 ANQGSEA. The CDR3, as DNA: TGCAGCGTCGAAGTGACAGGGGGCCCCTACAATGAGCAGTTCTTC. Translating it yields CSVEVTGGPYNEQFF.

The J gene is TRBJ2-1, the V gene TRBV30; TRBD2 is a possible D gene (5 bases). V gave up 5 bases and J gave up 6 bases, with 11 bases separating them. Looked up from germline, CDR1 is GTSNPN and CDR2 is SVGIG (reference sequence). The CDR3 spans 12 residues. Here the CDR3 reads CAWSLLVNEQFF. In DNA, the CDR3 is TGTGCCTGGTCGCTACTAGTCAATGAGCAGTTCTTC.

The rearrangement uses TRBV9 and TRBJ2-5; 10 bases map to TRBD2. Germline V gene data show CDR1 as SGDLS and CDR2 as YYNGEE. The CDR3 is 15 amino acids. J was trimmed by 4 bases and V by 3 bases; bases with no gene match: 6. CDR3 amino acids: CASSASGGGIETQYF. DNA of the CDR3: TGTGCCAGCAGCGCGAGCGGGGGGGGAATAGAGACCCAGTACTTC. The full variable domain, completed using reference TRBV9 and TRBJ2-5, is DSGVTQTPKHLITATGQRVTLRCSPRSGDLSVYWYQQSLDQGLQFLIQYYNGEERAKGNILERFSAQQFPDLHSELNLSSLELGDSALYFCASSASGGGIETQYFGPGTRLLVL.

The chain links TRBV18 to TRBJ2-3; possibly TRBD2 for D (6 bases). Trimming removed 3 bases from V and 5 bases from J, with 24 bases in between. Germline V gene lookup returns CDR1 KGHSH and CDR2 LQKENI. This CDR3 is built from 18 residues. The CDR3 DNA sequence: TGTGCCAGCTCACCGCGAGGTAGGCTAGCGAGCACCGGAGATACGCAGTATTTT. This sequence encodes CASSPRGRLASTGDTQYF. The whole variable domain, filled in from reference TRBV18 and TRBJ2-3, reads NAGVMQNPRHLVRRRGQEARLRCSPMKGHSHVYWYRQLPEEGLKFMVYLQKENIIDESGMPKERFSAEFPKEGPSILRIQQVVRGDSAAYFCASSPRGRLASTGDTQYFGPGTRLTVL.

This chain's CDR3 is CASSELRQGIDTQYF. The DNA of the CDR3 is TGTGCCAGCAGTGAGTTGCGGCAGGGTATAGATACGCAGTATTTT. This chain uses TRBV2 with TRBJ2-3; tentative D call: TRBD1 (5 bases). V lost 3 bases to trimming and J lost 5 bases, with 15 bases between them. This CDR3 comprises 15 residues. Looked up from germline, CDR1 is SNHLY and CDR2 is FYNNEI.

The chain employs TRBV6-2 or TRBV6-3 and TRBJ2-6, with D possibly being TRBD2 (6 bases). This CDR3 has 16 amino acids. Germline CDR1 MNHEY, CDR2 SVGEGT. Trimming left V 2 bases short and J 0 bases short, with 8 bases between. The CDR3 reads CASSYGLLSGANVLTF. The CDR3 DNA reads TGTGCCAGCAGTTACGGACTACTCTCTGGGGCCAACGTCCTGACTTTC.

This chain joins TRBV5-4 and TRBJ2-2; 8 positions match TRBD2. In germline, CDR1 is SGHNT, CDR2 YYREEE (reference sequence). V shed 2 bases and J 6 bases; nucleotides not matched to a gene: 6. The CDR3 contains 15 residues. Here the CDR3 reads CASSLAGELAGELFF. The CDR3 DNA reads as TGTGCCAGCAGCTTAGCGGGAGAACTGGCCGGGGAGCTGTTTTTT.

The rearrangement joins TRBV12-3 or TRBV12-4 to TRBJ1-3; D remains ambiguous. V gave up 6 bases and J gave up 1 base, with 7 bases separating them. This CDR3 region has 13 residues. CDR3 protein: CASSQVSGNTIYF. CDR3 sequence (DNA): TGTGCCAGCAGCCAGGTGTCTGGAAACACCATATATTTT.

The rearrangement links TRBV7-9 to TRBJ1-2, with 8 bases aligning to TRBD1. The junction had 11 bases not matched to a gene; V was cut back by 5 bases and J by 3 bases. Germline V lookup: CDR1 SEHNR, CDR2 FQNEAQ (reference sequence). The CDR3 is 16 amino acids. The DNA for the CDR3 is TGTGCCAGCAGCCCAACGGGACAGGCCTGGGACTATGGCTACACCTTC. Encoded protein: CASSPTGQAWDYGYTF.

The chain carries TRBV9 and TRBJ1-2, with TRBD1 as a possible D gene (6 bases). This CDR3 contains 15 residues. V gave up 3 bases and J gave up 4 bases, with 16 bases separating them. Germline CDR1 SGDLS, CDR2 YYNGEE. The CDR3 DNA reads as TGTGCCAGCAGCGAGGGGGGCAGGAGTTCCTATGGCTACACCTTC. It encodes CASSEGGRSSYGYTF.

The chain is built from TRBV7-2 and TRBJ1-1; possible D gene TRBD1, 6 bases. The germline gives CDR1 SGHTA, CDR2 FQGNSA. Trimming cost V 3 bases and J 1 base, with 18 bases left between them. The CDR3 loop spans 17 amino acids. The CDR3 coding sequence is TGTGCCAGCAGCTTGCCGGGGGCGATGGGATCGAACACTGAAGCTTTCTTT. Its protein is CASSLPGAMGSNTEAFF.

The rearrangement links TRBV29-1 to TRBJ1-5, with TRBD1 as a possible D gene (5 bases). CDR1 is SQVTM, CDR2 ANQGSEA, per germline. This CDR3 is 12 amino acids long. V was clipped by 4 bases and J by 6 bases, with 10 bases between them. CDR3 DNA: TGCAGCGTTGGAGGGGTCAGTCAGCCCCAGCATTTT. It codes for CSVGGVSQPQHF.

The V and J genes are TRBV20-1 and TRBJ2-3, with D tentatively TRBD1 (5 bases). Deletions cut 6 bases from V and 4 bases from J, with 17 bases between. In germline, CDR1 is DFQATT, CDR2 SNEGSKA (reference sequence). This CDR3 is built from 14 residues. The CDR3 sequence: CSARKGRAADTQYF. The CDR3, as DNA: TGCAGTGCCAGGAAGGGCAGGGCGGCAGATACGCAGTATTTT.

In DNA, the CDR3 is TGCAGTGCTAGTTTGCAGGGATGGAACACTGAAGCTTTCTTT. Amino acid sequence: CSASLQGWNTEAFF. V and J are TRBV20-1 and TRBJ1-1; tentatively, D is TRBD1 (5 bases). V lost 3 bases to trimming and J lost 1 base, with 12 bases between them. Germline CDR1 DFQATT, CDR2 SNEGSKA (reference sequence). This CDR3 has 14 amino acids.

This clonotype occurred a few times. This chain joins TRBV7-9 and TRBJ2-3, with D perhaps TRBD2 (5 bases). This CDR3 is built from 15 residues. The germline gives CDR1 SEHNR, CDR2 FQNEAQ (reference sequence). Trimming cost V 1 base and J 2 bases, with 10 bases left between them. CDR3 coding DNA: TGTGCCAGCAGCTTAGATGGGCTAGCCACAGATACGCAGTATTTT. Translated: CASSLDGLATDTQYF.

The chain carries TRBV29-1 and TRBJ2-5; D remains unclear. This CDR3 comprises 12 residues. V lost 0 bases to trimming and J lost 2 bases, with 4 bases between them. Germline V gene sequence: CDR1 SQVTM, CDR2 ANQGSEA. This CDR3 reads CSVEEVQETQYF. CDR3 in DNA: TGCAGCGTTGAAGAAGTACAAGAGACCCAGTACTTC.

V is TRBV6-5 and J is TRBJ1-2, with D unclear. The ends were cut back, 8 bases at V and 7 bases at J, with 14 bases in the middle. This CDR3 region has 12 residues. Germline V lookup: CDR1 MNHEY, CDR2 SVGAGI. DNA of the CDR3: TGTGCCAGCCTTGGCCAGAGGTCTGGCTACACCTTC. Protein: CASLGQRSGYTF.

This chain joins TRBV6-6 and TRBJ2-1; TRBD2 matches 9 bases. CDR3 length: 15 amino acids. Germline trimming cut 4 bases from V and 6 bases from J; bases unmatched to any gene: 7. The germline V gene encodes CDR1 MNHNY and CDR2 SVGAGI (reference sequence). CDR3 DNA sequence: TGTGCCAGCAGTTCCGGGACTAGCTCCATCAATGAGCAGTTCTTC. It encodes CASSSGTSSINEQFF.

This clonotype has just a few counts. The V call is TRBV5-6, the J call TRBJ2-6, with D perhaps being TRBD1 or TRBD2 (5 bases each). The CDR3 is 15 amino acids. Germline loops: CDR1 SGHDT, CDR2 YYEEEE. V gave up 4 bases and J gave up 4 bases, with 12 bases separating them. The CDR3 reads CASSTGPPGANVLTF. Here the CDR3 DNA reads TGTGCCAGCAGCACGGGACCGCCGGGGGCCAACGTCCTGACTTTC.

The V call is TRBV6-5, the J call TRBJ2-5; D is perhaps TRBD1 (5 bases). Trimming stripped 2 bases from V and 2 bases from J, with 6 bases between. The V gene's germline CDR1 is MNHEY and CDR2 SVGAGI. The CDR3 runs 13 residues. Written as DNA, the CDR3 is TGTGCCAGCAGTTACAGGGGACAAGAGACCCAGTACTTC. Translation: CASSYRGQETQYF.